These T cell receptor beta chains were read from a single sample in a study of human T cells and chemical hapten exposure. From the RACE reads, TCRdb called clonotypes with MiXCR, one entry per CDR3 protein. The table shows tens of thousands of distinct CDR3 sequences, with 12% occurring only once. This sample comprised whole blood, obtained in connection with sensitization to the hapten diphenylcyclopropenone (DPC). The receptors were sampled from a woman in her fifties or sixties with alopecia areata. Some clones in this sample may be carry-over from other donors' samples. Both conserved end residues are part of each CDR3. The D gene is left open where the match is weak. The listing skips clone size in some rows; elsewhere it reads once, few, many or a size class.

cdr3_aa: CSARDQRAGDTEAFF; cdr3_nt: TGCAGTGCTAGAGATCAGCGGGCCGGGGACACTGAAGCTTTCTTT; v_call: TRBV20-1; clone_size: many; d_call: -; j_call: TRBJ1-1
cdr3_aa: CASSVGGRGTEAFF; cdr3_nt: TGTGCCAGCAGCGTAGGGGGACGGGGCACTGAAGCTTTCTTT; v_call: TRBV9; clone_size: once; d_call: -; j_call: TRBJ1-1
cdr3_aa: CSVEPREGTEAFF; cdr3_nt: TGCAGCGTTGAACCCAGGGAAGGCACTGAAGCTTTCTTT; v_call: TRBV29-1; clone_size: -; d_call: -; j_call: TRBJ1-1
cdr3_aa: CAISGQPNTGELFF; cdr3_nt: TGTGCCATCTCGGGACAACCAAACACCGGGGAGCTGTTTTTT; v_call: TRBV10-3; clone_size: -; d_call: -; j_call: TRBJ2-2
cdr3_aa: CATSRAGENIQYF; cdr3_nt: TGTGCCACCTCCAGGGCAGGGGAAAACATTCAGTACTTC; v_call: TRBV24-1; clone_size: -; d_call: -; j_call: TRBJ2-4
cdr3_aa: CSGTLPSLAGDETQYF; cdr3_nt: TGCAGTGGCACACTCCCGTCGCTAGCGGGGGATGAGACCCAGTACTTC; v_call: TRBV20-1; clone_size: many; d_call: TRBD2; j_call: TRBJ2-5
cdr3_aa: CASSQDRGQHGYTF; cdr3_nt: TGCGCCAGCAGCCAAGACAGGGGGCAGCATGGCTACACCTTC; v_call: TRBV4-1; clone_size: -; d_call: TRBD1; j_call: TRBJ1-2
cdr3_aa: CASSFTGMNTEAFF; cdr3_nt: TGTGCCAGCAGTTTTACAGGGATGAACACTGAAGCTTTCTTT; v_call: TRBV27; clone_size: -; d_call: -; j_call: TRBJ1-1
cdr3_aa: CSARLLDTQYF; cdr3_nt: TGCAGTGCTAGACTATTAGATACGCAGTATTTT; v_call: TRBV20-1; clone_size: many; d_call: -; j_call: TRBJ2-3
cdr3_aa: CSGGQGTGGEQYF; cdr3_nt: TGCAGCGGAGGTCAGGGGACGGGAGGGGAGCAGTACTTC; v_call: TRBV29-1; clone_size: -; d_call: TRBD2; j_call: TRBJ2-7
cdr3_aa: CASSGPGLASYEQYF; cdr3_nt: TGTGCCAGCAGTGGGCCGGGACTAGCCTCCTACGAGCAGTACTTC; v_call: TRBV6-6; clone_size: -; d_call: TRBD2; j_call: TRBJ2-7
cdr3_aa: CASSPSDSYGYTF; cdr3_nt: TGTGCCAGCAGTCCGTCTGACAGCTATGGCTACACCTTC; v_call: TRBV6-6; clone_size: many; d_call: -; j_call: TRBJ1-2
cdr3_aa: CASSQTGAGLTSPLHF; cdr3_nt: TGCGCCAGCAGCCAAACGGGGGCAGGGCTTACTTCACCCCTCCACTTT; v_call: TRBV4-1; clone_size: many; d_call: -; j_call: TRBJ1-6
cdr3_aa: CSVGGQRPEAFF; cdr3_nt: TGCAGCGTTGGAGGACAGAGACCTGAAGCTTTCTTT; v_call: TRBV29-1; clone_size: many; d_call: -; j_call: TRBJ1-1
cdr3_aa: CASSLSVGRGFNGYTF; cdr3_nt: TGTGCCAGCAGTTTATCGGTGGGGCGCGGGTTCAATGGCTACACCTTC; v_call: TRBV27; clone_size: -; d_call: -; j_call: TRBJ1-2
cdr3_aa: CASSYQGLPNEKLFF; cdr3_nt: TGTGCCAGCAGTTATCAGGGGCTCCCTAATGAAAAACTGTTTTTT; v_call: TRBV6-6; clone_size: few; d_call: -; j_call: TRBJ1-4
cdr3_aa: CASSPGTGINQPQHF; cdr3_nt: TGTGCCAGCTCACCGGGGACAGGGATCAATCAGCCCCAGCATTTT; v_call: TRBV18; clone_size: few; d_call: TRBD1; j_call: TRBJ1-5
cdr3_aa: CATSLEVGTEAFF; cdr3_nt: TGTGCCACCAGCCTAGAGGTGGGGACTGAAGCTTTCTTT; v_call: TRBV15; clone_size: many; d_call: -; j_call: TRBJ1-1
cdr3_aa: CASRGQAKNTEAFF; cdr3_nt: TGTGCCAGCAGAGGACAGGCTAAGAACACTGAAGCTTTCTTT; v_call: TRBV6-6; clone_size: -; d_call: TRBD1; j_call: TRBJ1-1
cdr3_aa: CASSFNPRGQETQYF; cdr3_nt: TGTGCCAGCAGTTTTAACCCCAGGGGGCAGGAGACCCAGTACTTC; v_call: TRBV12-3/TRBV12-4; clone_size: -; d_call: TRBD1; j_call: TRBJ2-5
cdr3_aa: CASSPNPTDTQYF; cdr3_nt: TGTGCCAGCTCACCCAACCCCACAGATACGCAGTATTTT; v_call: TRBV18; clone_size: -; d_call: -; j_call: TRBJ2-3
cdr3_aa: CASSQTGNEQFF; cdr3_nt: TGCGCCAGCAGTCAGACAGGTAATGAGCAGTTCTTC; v_call: TRBV4-1; clone_size: many; d_call: -; j_call: TRBJ2-1
cdr3_aa: CASTSNLVSSYNSPLHF; cdr3_nt: TGTGCCAGCACCTCAAATCTCGTTAGCTCCTATAATTCACCCCTCCACTTT; v_call: TRBV5-5; clone_size: -; d_call: -; j_call: TRBJ1-6
cdr3_aa: CASSEGSRPFF; cdr3_nt: TGTGCCAGCAGTGAAGGGTCGCGGCCGTTCTTC; v_call: TRBV2; clone_size: -; d_call: -; j_call: TRBJ2-1
cdr3_aa: CASSSGANTEAFF; cdr3_nt: TGTGCCAGCAGCTCCGGGGCGAACACTGAAGCTTTCTTT; v_call: TRBV7-3; clone_size: many; d_call: -; j_call: TRBJ1-1
cdr3_aa: CASSPGLGENTEAFF; cdr3_nt: TGTGCCAGCAGCCCCGGACTTGGGGAGAACACTGAAGCTTTCTTT; v_call: TRBV7-9; clone_size: -; d_call: -; j_call: TRBJ1-1
cdr3_aa: CASSLAWRAVLKGQPQHF; cdr3_nt: TGTGCCAGCAGCTTAGCGTGGAGGGCGGTCCTTAAAGGTCAGCCCCAGCATTTT; v_call: TRBV7-2; clone_size: many; d_call: -; j_call: TRBJ1-5
cdr3_aa: CASSFSHSEDEKLFF; cdr3_nt: TGTGCCAGCAGCTTCTCGCATTCTGAGGATGAAAAACTGTTTTTT; v_call: TRBV11-2; clone_size: few; d_call: -; j_call: TRBJ1-4
cdr3_aa: CASSYSGLANEKLFF; cdr3_nt: TGTGCCAGCAGTTACTCGGGACTGGCGAATGAAAAACTGTTTTTT; v_call: TRBV6-5; clone_size: -; d_call: -; j_call: TRBJ1-4
cdr3_aa: CASRETGGVTDTQYF; cdr3_nt: TGTGCCAGCAGGGAGACAGGGGGAGTCACAGATACGCAGTATTTT; v_call: TRBV2; clone_size: -; d_call: TRBD1; j_call: TRBJ2-3
cdr3_aa: CASSFLGTRRWGYTF; cdr3_nt: TGTGCCAGCAGTTTTTTAGGAACAAGAAGATGGGGCTACACCTTC; v_call: TRBV12-3/TRBV12-4; clone_size: few; d_call: -; j_call: TRBJ1-2
cdr3_aa: CASSLLDKGVHGYTF; cdr3_nt: TGCGCCAGCAGCTTGCTGGACAAGGGGGTGCATGGCTACACCTTC; v_call: TRBV5-1; clone_size: few; d_call: -; j_call: TRBJ1-2